The sequence of this T cell receptor beta chain was determined in a study of low-dose radiotherapy and immunotherapy resistance in tumors (dated by TCRdb to 2022 to 2024). About the full investigation: In Cohort 1, each fraction delivered 0.5 Gy every 2 weeks, and the prescribed total PTV dose was 6.5 Gy. Starting on cycle 1 day 1, patients took 300 mg of aspirin by mouth once a day for four cycles. Intravenous cyclophosphamide at 200 mg/m2 was administered every two weeks, one day ahead of each radiation and immunotherapy administration. For Cohort 2, the dose was 1 Gy per fraction given every two weeks, adding up to 13 Gy in total across 26 weeks. Nivolumab and ipilimumab were both given intravenously, with nivolumab at a 240 mg flat dose every two weeks and ipilimumab at 1 mg/kg every six weeks. Eight patients were included in the translational analysis: three from the first dose cohort and the first five from the second dose cohort. Randomization of trial participants into treatment groups was not performed.

The sample's time point label is to be understood as: before trial treatment. Donors were enrolled in RACIN, a single-arm phase I dose-escalation trial in which nivolumab, ipilimumab, aspirin, low-dose cyclophosphamide and low-dose radiotherapy were combined. Eligible patients had advanced, TIL-negative solid tumors. For this clonotype: No cognate antigen has been identified for it. Base qualities are not provided; no much larger clone lies one nucleotide away.

CDR1 and CDR2 are read off the germline V gene as MGHRA and YSYEKL. The CDR3 holds 18 amino acids from the cysteine to the phenylalanine. Only the CDR3 DNA stays, 54 bases, in frame from base 1. For this chain, trimming is 3 bases at the V end and 0 bases at the J end, and the number of junction bases without a gene match is 8. TCRdb names Illumina HiSeq 2500 as the instrument used. First-strand cDNA was synthesized using Superscript III and a set of TRAV- and TRBV-specific primers, so that both TCRalpha and TCRbeta chains were covered. TCRs were amplified for about 18 PCR cycles with Phusion, using a constant-region primer paired with the adapter attached to the V primers. The isolated mRNA was amplified using the MessageAmp II aRNA Amplification Kit, with in vitro transcription performed for about 15 hours at 37 degrees C. The Dynabeads mRNA DIRECT Purification Kit was used to isolate the mRNA for TCR sequencing. Indexed Illumina adapters were added in a second approximately 25-cycle Phusion PCR, and the resulting products were purified with AMPure XP beads. Regarding the original processing steps: Custom Perl scripts were used to pool TCR sequences that encoded the same protein, to remove out-of-frame sequences, and to calculate the abundance of each clonotype. Any TCR sequence supported by only a single read was excluded from analysis. Among the metrics used to describe the repertoires were Shannon entropy, Gini index, clonality, richness, and the frequency of TCRs shared between repertoires. TCRdb applied fastp at Q25 and MiXCR to the public reads, then kept only in-frame beta chains. Entries are consolidated by CDR3 protein sequence, retaining the most common genes and DNA. The V and J calls were not made by the authors but by TCRdb's processing. In all, the sample holds some 57,000 distinct CDR3 sequences, and less than 25% of those were seen once. Of the sample, about 6% falls within the top ten clones.

The sequence came from a male donor with prostate cancer. The sequence links TRBV4-1 to TRBJ1-6; TRBD1 matches 7 bases in the middle. The sample was PBMCs, taken before treatment. Read as DNA, the sequence is TGCGCCAGCAGCCAGGATGACAGGGCGAGCTCCTATAATTCACCCCTCCACTTT. It translates as CASSQDDRASSYNSPLHF.